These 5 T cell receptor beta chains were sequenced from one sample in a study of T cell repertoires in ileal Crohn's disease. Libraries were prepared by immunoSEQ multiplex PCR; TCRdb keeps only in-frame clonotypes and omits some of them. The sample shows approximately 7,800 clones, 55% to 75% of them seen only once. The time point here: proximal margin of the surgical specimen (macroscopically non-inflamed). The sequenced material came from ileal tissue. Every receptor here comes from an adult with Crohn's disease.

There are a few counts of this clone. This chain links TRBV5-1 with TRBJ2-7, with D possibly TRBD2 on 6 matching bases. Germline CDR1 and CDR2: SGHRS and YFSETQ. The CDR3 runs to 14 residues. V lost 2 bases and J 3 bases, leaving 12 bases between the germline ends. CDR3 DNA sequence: TGCGCCAGCAGCTTTGGGGGGACCCGCTACGAGCAGTACTTC. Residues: CASSFGGTRYEQYF.

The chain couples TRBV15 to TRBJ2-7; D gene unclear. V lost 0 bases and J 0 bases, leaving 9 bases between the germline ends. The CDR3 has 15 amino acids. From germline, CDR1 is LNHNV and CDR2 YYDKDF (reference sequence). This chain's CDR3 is CATSRDPISSYEQYF. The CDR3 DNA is TGTGCCACCAGCAGAGATCCGATCAGCTCCTACGAGCAGTACTTC.

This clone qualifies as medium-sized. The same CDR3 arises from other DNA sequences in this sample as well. The CDR3 here is CASSVSGDGGYTF. CDR3 coding DNA: TGTGCCAGCAGTGTTTCGGGGGATGGGGGCTACACCTTC. J is TRBJ1-2 and V is TRBV2, with D possibly matching TRBD1 (5 bases). The CDR3 covers 13 residues. Germline V gene sequence: CDR1 SNHLY, CDR2 FYNNEI. Trimming shortened V by 4 bases and J by 8 bases, and 14 bases separated the two germline ends.

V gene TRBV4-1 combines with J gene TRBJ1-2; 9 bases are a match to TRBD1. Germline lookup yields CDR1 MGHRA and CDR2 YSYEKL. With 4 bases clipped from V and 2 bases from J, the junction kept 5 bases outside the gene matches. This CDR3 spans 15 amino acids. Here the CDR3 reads CASSPGTGNNYGYTF. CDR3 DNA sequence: TGCGCCAGCAGCCCCGGGACAGGGAACAACTATGGCTACACCTTC.

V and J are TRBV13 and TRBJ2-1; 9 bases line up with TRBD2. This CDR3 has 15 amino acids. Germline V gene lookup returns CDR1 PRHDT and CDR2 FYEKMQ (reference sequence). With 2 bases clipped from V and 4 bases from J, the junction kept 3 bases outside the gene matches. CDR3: CASSLQGLAYNEQFF. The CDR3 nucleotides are TGTGCCAGCAGCTTACAGGGACTAGCATACAATGAGCAGTTCTTC.